This entry lists 8 T cell receptor beta chains sequenced from one sample in a study of blood T cell repertoires in COVID-19. Generated by immunoSEQ multiplex PCR, the TCRdb table keeps only in-frame clones and is missing some. The table records 250,000 or so clones, 80% to 90% of them present only once. Sequencing input: PBMCs or T cells enriched from blood (not recorded which). These receptors were collected from a woman aged 40 to 50 who had been exposed to COVID-19.

This clone was seen once. The chain couples TRBV6-6 to TRBJ1-2; 11 bases are a match to TRBD1. The V gene's germline CDR1 is MNHNY and CDR2 SVGAGI (reference sequence). The CDR3 totals 16 residues. The V segment lost 0 bases and the J segment 8 bases; nucleotides outside the gene matches: 8. CDR3 region: CASSYSAGQGVSGYTF. The CDR3 DNA reads TGTGCCAGCAGTTACTCGGCGGGACAGGGGGTATCGGGCTACACCTTC.

This clone has just one count. The rearrangement uses TRBV18 and TRBJ1-5; 7 bases are a match to TRBD1. CDR1 and CDR2 from the germline V gene are KGHSH and LQKENI. Germline trimming cut 5 bases from V and 1 base from J; bases unmatched to any gene: 2. This CDR3 spans 14 amino acids. In nucleotides, the CDR3 is TGTGCCAGCTCAGTGGGACAGAGCAATCAGCCCCAGCATTTT. Translating it yields CASSVGQSNQPQHF.

The chain has TRBV20-1 and TRBJ2-7, with D possibly TRBD1 on 6 matching bases. Between the trimmed V and J ends, which lost 7 bases and 3 bases, there was a span of 10 bases. Germline V gives CDR1 DFQATT, CDR2 SNEGSKA (reference sequence). The CDR3 has 11 residues. The CDR3 region is CSEYRVYEQYF. DNA of the CDR3: TGCAGTGAATACAGGGTCTACGAGCAGTACTTC.

The genes are TRBV21-1 and TRBJ1-1. TRBV21-1 is flagged as a pseudogene. The CDR3 totals 13 residues. CDR3 sequence reads: CASSPSEVNEAFF. Written as DNA, the CDR3 is TGTGCCAGCAGCCCCTCAGAGGTAAATGAAGCTTTCTTT.

V and J are TRBV4-3 and TRBJ2-7, with 9 bases lining up with TRBD1. The CDR3 is 17 amino acids. Germline V lookup: CDR1 LGHNA, CDR2 YSLEER. Trimming removed 0 bases from V and 0 bases from J; junction bases left unmatched: 6. The CDR3 nucleotides are TGCGCCAGCAGCCAAGATCGATGGACAGGGGTCTCCTACGAGCAGTACTTC. As protein: CASSQDRWTGVSYEQYF.

This chain uses TRBV5-6 with TRBJ1-5; 9 bases map to TRBD1. With V trimmed by 4 bases and J by 7 bases, 6 bases remained unmatched. There are 14 residues in the CDR3. Germline V gene sequence: CDR1 SGHDT, CDR2 YYEEEE. The CDR3 nucleotides read TGTGCCAGCAGCACGAGACAGGGGGACCAGCCCCAGCATTTT. Its protein is CASSTRQGDQPQHF.

V is TRBV5-1 and J is TRBJ1-5; D might be TRBD1 (6 bases). Trimming removed 0 bases at V and 0 bases at J, with 7 bases between. The germline V gene encodes CDR1 SGHRS and CDR2 YFSETQ. This CDR3 has 15 residues. Written as DNA, the CDR3 is TGCGCCAGCAGCTTGGGGGACACTAGCAATCAGCCCCAGCATTTT. This encodes CASSLGDTSNQPQHF.

This sequence joins TRBV9 and TRBJ2-5; tentatively, D is TRBD2 (6 bases). Germline loops: CDR1 SGDLS, CDR2 YYNGEE. CDR3 length: 14 residues. V lost 2 bases and J 9 bases, leaving 17 bases between the germline ends. CDR3 coding DNA: TGTGCCAGCAGCGTCTCAACAGTCGGGAGAGCCCAGTACTTC. It specifies CASSVSTVGRAQYF.